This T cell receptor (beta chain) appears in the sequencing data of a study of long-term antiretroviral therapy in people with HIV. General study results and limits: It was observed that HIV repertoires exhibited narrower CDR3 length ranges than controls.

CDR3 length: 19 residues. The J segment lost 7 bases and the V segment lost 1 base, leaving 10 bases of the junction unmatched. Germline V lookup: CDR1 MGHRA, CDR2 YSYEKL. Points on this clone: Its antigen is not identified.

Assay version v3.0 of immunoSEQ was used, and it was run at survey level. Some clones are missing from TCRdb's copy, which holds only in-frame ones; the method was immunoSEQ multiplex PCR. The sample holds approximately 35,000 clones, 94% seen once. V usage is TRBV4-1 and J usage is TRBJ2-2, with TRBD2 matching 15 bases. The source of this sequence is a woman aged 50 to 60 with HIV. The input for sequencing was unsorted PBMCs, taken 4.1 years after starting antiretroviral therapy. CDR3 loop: CASSQGSGTSGGKVGELFF. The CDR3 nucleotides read TGCGCCAGCAGCCAAGGAAGCGGGACTAGCGGGGGGAAGGTCGGGGAGCTGTTTTTT.